A single sample gave rise to the 27 T cell receptor beta chains below, sequenced in a study of OX40 agonist ivuxolimab in advanced cancers. The protocol was immunoSEQ multiplex PCR, while the TCRdb copy is restricted to in-frame clones and leaves out a portion. The table includes under 40,000 clones, 75% to 95% detected once. The material sequenced was CD4+ or CD8+ T cells sorted from blood, taken in a trial of the OX40 agonist ivuxolimab. Source of these receptors: an adult with an advanced solid tumor such as melanoma, head and neck, liver or kidney cancer.

The rearrangement uses TRBV27 and TRBJ1-5; D call uncertain. V was cut by 6 bases and J by 6 bases, with 9 bases left in between. The germline CDR1 and CDR2 sequences are MNHEY and SMNVEV (reference sequence). The CDR3 is made up of 12 amino acids. CDR3 bases: TGTGCCAGCAGGATATTTGGTCAGCCCCAGCATTTT. Translating gives CASRIFGQPQHF.

This clone was observed once. V is TRBV9 and J is TRBJ2-2; TRBD2 matches 8 bases. V shed 1 base, J shed 5 bases, and the junction held 7 bases outside the gene matches. Per germline, CDR1 SGDLS and CDR2 YYNGEE. This CDR3 spans 16 amino acids. The CDR3 bases are TGTGCCAGCAGCGTACCCCAGGGACTAGATACCGGGGAGCTGTTTTTT. Translation gives CASSVPQGLDTGELFF.

V usage is TRBV6-5 and J usage is TRBJ1-5; D is possibly TRBD1 (6 bases). Looked up from germline, CDR1 is MNHEY and CDR2 is SVGAGI. The CDR3 runs to 14 residues. V was trimmed by 4 bases and J by 4 bases, leaving 11 bases between them. CDR3 amino acids: CASSSQGTNQPQHF. DNA for the CDR3: TGTGCCAGCAGTTCCCAGGGGACGAATCAGCCCCAGCATTTT.

The chain employs TRBV7-9 and TRBJ2-1; D is undetermined. This CDR3 contains 16 residues. The V end was cut by 6 bases, the J end by 0 bases, with 15 bases between. Germline CDR1 and CDR2: SEHNR and FQNEAQ (reference sequence). This CDR3 is CASSHSPLSSYNEQFF. In nucleotides, the CDR3 is TGTGCCAGCAGTCATTCACCCCTGAGCTCCTACAATGAGCAGTTCTTC.

V usage is TRBV6-5 and J usage is TRBJ2-2, with D perhaps matching TRBD1 (5 bases). Germline V gene sequence: CDR1 MNHEY, CDR2 SVGAGI. The CDR3 sequence is 15 residues long. V dropped 2 bases and J dropped 1 base, with 8 bases sitting between them. CDR3 sequence (DNA): TGTGCCAGCAGTTACGATACAGGGAACACCGGGGAGCTGTTTTTT. Its translation is CASSYDTGNTGELFF.

The CDR3 protein is CASSSGTGTFWSEQYF. Here the CDR3 DNA reads TGTGCCAGCAGCTCCGGGACAGGGACTTTCTGGTCCGAGCAGTACTTC. This chain joins TRBV5-8 and TRBJ2-7, with 9 positions matching TRBD1. The V gene's germline CDR1 is SGHTS and CDR2 YDEGEE. The V segment lost 3 bases and the J segment 6 bases; nucleotides outside the gene matches: 13. CDR3 length: 16 residues.

The V call is TRBV27, the J call TRBJ1-2; 8 nucleotides align to TRBD1. The germline CDR1 and CDR2 sequences are MNHEY and SMNVEV (reference sequence). J was trimmed by 4 bases and V by 6 bases; bases with no gene match: 4. This CDR3 has 13 residues. DNA of the CDR3: TGTGCCAGCAGGGAGACAGGGGCCTATGGCTACACCTTC. This codes for CASRETGAYGYTF.

This chain joins TRBV30 and TRBJ2-1; D unclear. V was shortened by 1 base and J by 7 bases, with 8 bases between the two germline ends. Germline CDR1 GTSNPN, CDR2 SVGIG (reference sequence). The CDR3 is 12 residues long. Here the CDR3 reads CAWSGMGNEQFF. CDR3 bases: TGTGCCTGGAGTGGAATGGGGAATGAGCAGTTCTTC.

J is TRBJ1-1 and V is TRBV7-9; D possibly corresponds to TRBD1 (5 bases). This CDR3 spans 15 amino acids. With 5 bases removed from V and 2 bases from J, the gap between germline ends came to 15 bases. CDR1 and CDR2 from the germline V gene are SEHNR and FQNEAQ (reference sequence). CDR3 bases: TGTGCCAGCAGCCCCCTGGGGGATATAAACACTGAAGCTTTCTTT. It translates to CASSPLGDINTEAFF.

This chain connects TRBV5-1 to TRBJ2-1; perhaps TRBD1 as D (5 bases). CDR3 size: 14 residues. The germline CDR1 and CDR2 sequences are SGHRS and YFSETQ. V was trimmed by 6 bases and J by 4 bases, leaving 14 bases between them. The CDR3 loop is CASTGHGPYNEQFF. CDR3 bases: TGCGCCAGCACAGGACACGGCCCTTACAATGAGCAGTTCTTC.

This clone is a singleton in its sample. The chain couples TRBV7-9 to TRBJ1-1, with D uncertain. Per germline, CDR1 SEHNR and CDR2 FQNEAQ (reference sequence). The CDR3 runs to 14 residues. The ends were cut back, 5 bases at V and 8 bases at J, with 18 bases in the middle. For the CDR3, the DNA is TGTGCCAGCAGCCCAGACGGACCTCCAGAGGAAGCTTTCTTT. It codes for CASSPDGPPEEAFF.

This chain uses TRBV4-2 with TRBJ2-1; 10 bases map to TRBD2. The CDR3 covers 15 residues. Germline V gene data show CDR1 as LGHNA and CDR2 as YNFKEQ. V shed 6 bases, J shed 2 bases, and the junction held 4 bases outside the gene matches. The CDR3 here is CASSPLAGAYNEQFF. CDR3 coding DNA: TGTGCCAGCAGTCCTCTAGCGGGGGCCTACAATGAGCAGTTCTTC.

The chain has TRBV4-2 and TRBJ2-1; D perhaps matches TRBD2 (6 bases). This CDR3 has 18 amino acids. Trimming left V 0 bases short and J 5 bases short, with 20 bases between. Germline assignment: CDR1 LGHNA and CDR2 YNFKEQ. CDR3 amino acids: CASSQEPFTEGVDNEQFF. The CDR3 nucleotides read TGTGCCAGCAGCCAAGAACCCTTTACGGAGGGAGTTGACAATGAGCAGTTCTTC.

The gene calls are TRBV14 and TRBJ2-7; 11 nucleotides match TRBD2. The CDR3 covers 20 residues. Per germline, CDR1 SGHDN and CDR2 FVKESK. J lost 0 bases, V lost 0 bases, and 13 bases had no gene match. The CDR3 DNA reads as TGTGCCAGCAGCCAAGACGGTGGTAACCCAGGACTAGCGGGCTCCTACGAGCAGTACGTC. This encodes CASSQDGGNPGLAGSYEQYV.

The gene calls are TRBV7-9 and TRBJ2-3; 11 nucleotides align to TRBD2. This CDR3 region has 15 residues. V lost 7 bases to trimming and J lost 5 bases; unmatched junction nucleotides: 8. CDR1 SEHNR and CDR2 FQNEAQ come from the germline V gene (reference sequence). The CDR3 sequence: CASKAGTSGGDTQYF. The CDR3 DNA sequence: TGTGCCAGCAAAGCCGGGACTAGCGGAGGAGATACGCAGTATTTT. Drawing the rest from reference TRBV7-9 and TRBJ2-3, the complete variable domain is DTGVSQNPRHKITKRGQNVTFRCDPISEHNRLYWYRQTLGQGPEFLTYFQNEAQLEKSRLLSDRFSAERPKGSFSTLEIQRTEQGDSAMYLCASKAGTSGGDTQYFGPGTRLTVL.

V is TRBV13 and J is TRBJ2-3; a possible D gene is TRBD2 (7 bases). The V gene's germline CDR1 is PRHDT and CDR2 FYEKMQ (reference sequence). There are 18 residues in the CDR3. V was clipped by 5 bases and J by 1 base, with 22 bases between them. The CDR3 DNA reads as TGTGCCAGCAGCCTGGGGGGGGCGGAATGGCGCGGCACAGATACGCAGTATTTT. This codes for CASSLGGAEWRGTDTQYF.

This chain connects TRBV4-2 to TRBJ1-4; D may be TRBD1 (6 bases). V was cut by 0 bases and J by 17 bases, with 19 bases left in between. This CDR3 contains 14 residues. Germline V CDR1 and CDR2: LGHNA, YNFKEQ. The CDR3, as DNA: TGTGCCAGCAGCCAAGATAATGACAGGAGGATAGGTTTTTTT. Amino acids: CASSQDNDRRIGFF.

The J gene is TRBJ2-3, the V gene TRBV5-4; 12 bases align to TRBD2. The CDR3 spans 17 residues. The V and J ends lost 0 bases and 1 base, in that order; junction bases with no gene match: 3. CDR1 SGHNT and CDR2 YYREEE come from the germline V gene (reference sequence). CDR3 protein: CASSLELAGGRTDTQYF. In DNA form, the CDR3 reads TGTGCCAGCAGCTTGGAACTAGCGGGGGGCCGCACAGATACGCAGTATTTT.

The gene calls are TRBV14 and TRBJ2-5; 7 nucleotides line up with TRBD2. V lost 1 base, J lost 5 bases, and 7 bases stayed unmatched. This CDR3 spans 15 amino acids. CDR1 and CDR2 (germline): SGHDN, FVKESK. The CDR3 DNA is TGTGCCAGCAGCCAAGTGGCGGGAGAGATGGAGACCCAGTACTTC. Its protein is CASSQVAGEMETQYF.

The chain carries TRBV28 and TRBJ2-1, with D perhaps matching TRBD1 or TRBD2 (6 bases each). In germline, CDR1 is MDHEN, CDR2 SYDVKM. V gave up 4 bases and J gave up 6 bases, with 25 bases separating them. The CDR3 covers 18 residues. As DNA, the CDR3 is TGTGCCAGCAGTTCCTCATTTAACAGGGTTGCGGGAACCAATGAGCAGTTCTTC. Its translation: CASSSSFNRVAGTNEQFF.

V and J are TRBV5-5 and TRBJ2-1; D is perhaps TRBD1 (6 bases). Germline V lookup: CDR1 SGHKS, CDR2 YYEKEE (reference sequence). V lost 3 bases and J 0 bases, leaving 10 bases between the germline ends. The CDR3 has 15 amino acids. CDR3 DNA sequence: TGTGCCAGCAGCTGGACAGAGAGCTCCTACAATGAGCAGTTCTTC. This encodes CASSWTESSYNEQFF.

The V call is TRBV4-1, the J call TRBJ2-7; D perhaps matches TRBD1 (5 bases). V was cut by 1 base and J by 4 bases, with 14 bases left in between. Germline V lookup: CDR1 MGHRA, CDR2 YSYEKL. The CDR3 runs to 15 residues. CDR3 residues: CASSQGQGLGYEQYF. CDR3 coding DNA: TGCGCCAGCAGCCAAGGCCAGGGTCTTGGTTACGAGCAGTACTTC.

The rearrangement joins TRBV28 to TRBJ2-7; 8 bases align to TRBD1. CDR3 length equals 14 residues. V lost 3 bases to trimming and J lost 5 bases; unmatched junction nucleotides: 6. Germline CDR1 MDHEN, CDR2 SYDVKM. CDR3 DNA sequence: TGTGCCAGCAGTTTCCGGACAGGGTACAACGAGCAGTACTTC. Its translation is CASSFRTGYNEQYF.

The chain employs TRBV4-3 and TRBJ2-1; 8 bases map to TRBD2. The V gene end was trimmed by 7 bases and the J gene end by 1 base; junction bases not matched to a gene: 9. The CDR3 contains 16 residues. CDR1 LGHNA and CDR2 YSLEER come from the germline V gene. DNA of the CDR3: TGCGCCAGCAAAATTGGAGCGGGAGCGTCCTACAATGAGCAGTTCTTC. It specifies CASKIGAGASYNEQFF.

V and J are TRBV11-3 and TRBJ2-1; D is undetermined. CDR3 size: 15 residues. The V gene lost 3 bases and the J gene lost 9 bases, with 18 bases spanning the gap. CDR1 is SGHNT and CDR2 is YENEEA in the germline V gene. The CDR3 is CASSFSPMGVGEQFF. As DNA, the CDR3 is TGTGCCAGCAGCTTTAGCCCAATGGGCGTCGGTGAGCAGTTCTTC.

The J gene is TRBJ2-7, the V gene TRBV7-9; TRBD2 agrees at 7 bases. This CDR3 has 17 residues. The germline V gene has CDR1 SEHNR and CDR2 FQNEAQ (reference sequence). Trimming took 0 bases from V and 0 from J; bases not matched to a gene: 8. DNA of the CDR3: TGTGCCAGCAGCTTAGCGGGGGGGACGGCCAACTCCTACGAGCAGTACTTC. Translation: CASSLAGGTANSYEQYF.

The V call is TRBV23-1, the J call TRBJ2-7; 8 nucleotides line up with TRBD1. TRBV23-1 is an ORF for which the function is uncertain. Losses at the gene ends were 4 bases for V and 3 bases for J; bases not matched to a gene: 5. This CDR3 spans 14 amino acids. CDR3: CASSPGTGNYEQYV. For the CDR3, the DNA is TGCGCCAGCAGTCCCGGGACAGGAAACTACGAGCAGTACGTC.